This T cell receptor (beta chain) was identified in a study of PD-1 blockade in classical Hodgkin lymphoma. The study, taken as a whole, reports: Repertoire differences have undefined causes, possibly disease activity or prior therapy.

Sequenced by immunoSEQ multiplex PCR; TCRdb stores in-frame clones only, minus some. The data contain around 60,000 clones, 70% to 90% of them singletons. Germline trimming cut 3 bases from V and 4 bases from J; bases unmatched to any gene: 1. The CDR3 is 12 residues long. Germline V gene data show CDR1 as GTSNPN and CDR2 as SVGIG (reference sequence). The time point was: cycle 4 day 1 (C4D1), after more than five weeks of nivolumab. Every patient had relapsed following autologous stem cell transplantation, and cohorts differed in brentuximab vedotin exposure. As to this clone: Antigen unknown.

The sequences come from peripheral blood mononuclear cells (PBMCs), collected before the fourth cycle of nivolumab. This chain joins TRBV30 and TRBJ2-5, with 8 nucleotides matching TRBD2. The sequence was obtained from a human donor with classical Hodgkin lymphoma. CDR3 protein: CAWRSGGETQYF. CDR3 DNA: TGTGCCTGGAGAAGCGGGGGAGAGACCCAGTACTTC.